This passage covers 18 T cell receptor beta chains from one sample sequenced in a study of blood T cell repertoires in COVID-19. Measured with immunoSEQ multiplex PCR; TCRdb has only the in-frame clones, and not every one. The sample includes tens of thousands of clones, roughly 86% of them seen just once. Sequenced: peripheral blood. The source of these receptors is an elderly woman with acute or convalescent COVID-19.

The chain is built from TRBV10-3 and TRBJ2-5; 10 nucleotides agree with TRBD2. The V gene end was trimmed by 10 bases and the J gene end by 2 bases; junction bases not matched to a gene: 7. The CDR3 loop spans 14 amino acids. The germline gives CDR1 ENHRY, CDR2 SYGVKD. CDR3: CATTSGAGQETQYF. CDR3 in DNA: TGTGCCACCACTAGCGGGGCGGGGCAAGAGACCCAGTACTTC.

The CDR3: CASSYRGQETQYF. For the CDR3, the DNA is TGTGCCAGCAGTTACAGAGGGCAAGAGACCCAGTACTTC. This chain joins TRBV6-5 and TRBJ2-5; tentative D call: TRBD2 (5 bases). CDR1 is MNHEY, CDR2 SVGAGI, per germline. The V end lost 2 bases, the J end lost 2 bases, and 6 bases lay between the germline ends. CDR3 size: 13 residues.

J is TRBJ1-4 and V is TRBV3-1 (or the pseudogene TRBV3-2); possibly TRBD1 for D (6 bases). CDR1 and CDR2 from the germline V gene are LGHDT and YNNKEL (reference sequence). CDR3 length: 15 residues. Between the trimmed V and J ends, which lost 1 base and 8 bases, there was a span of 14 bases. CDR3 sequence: CASSQGGGAYEKLFF. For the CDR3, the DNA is TGTGCCAGCAGCCAAGGGGGGGGCGCATACGAAAAACTGTTTTTT.

The CDR3 reads CASRRGGGNEKLFF. The DNA of the CDR3 is TGTGCCAGCAGACGGGGGGGAGGTAACGAAAAACTGTTTTTT. This chain uses TRBV6-5 with TRBJ1-4; perhaps TRBD1 as D (5 bases). The V gene's germline CDR1 is MNHEY and CDR2 SVGAGI. V was clipped by 6 bases and J by 8 bases, with 16 bases between them. The CDR3 sequence is 14 residues long.

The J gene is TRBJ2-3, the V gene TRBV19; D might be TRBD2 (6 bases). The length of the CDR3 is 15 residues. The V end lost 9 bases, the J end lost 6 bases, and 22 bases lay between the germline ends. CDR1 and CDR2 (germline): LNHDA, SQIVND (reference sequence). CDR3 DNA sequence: TGTGCCAGCGGGGAGGAGCGGACGCTTCCGGATACGCAGTATTTT. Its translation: CASGEERTLPDTQYF.

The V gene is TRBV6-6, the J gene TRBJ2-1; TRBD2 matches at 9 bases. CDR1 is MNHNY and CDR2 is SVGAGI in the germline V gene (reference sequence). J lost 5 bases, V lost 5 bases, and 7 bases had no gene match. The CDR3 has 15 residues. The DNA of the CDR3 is TGTGCCAGCAGTCTCGGGACTAGCACCCACAATGAGCAGTTCTTC. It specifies CASSLGTSTHNEQFF.

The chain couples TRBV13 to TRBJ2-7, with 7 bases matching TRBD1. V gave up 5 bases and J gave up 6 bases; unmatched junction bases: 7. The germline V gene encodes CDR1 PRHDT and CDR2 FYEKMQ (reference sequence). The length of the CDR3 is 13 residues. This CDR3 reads CASSVGQVGEQYF. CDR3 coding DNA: TGTGCCAGCAGCGTCGGACAGGTGGGCGAGCAGTACTTC.

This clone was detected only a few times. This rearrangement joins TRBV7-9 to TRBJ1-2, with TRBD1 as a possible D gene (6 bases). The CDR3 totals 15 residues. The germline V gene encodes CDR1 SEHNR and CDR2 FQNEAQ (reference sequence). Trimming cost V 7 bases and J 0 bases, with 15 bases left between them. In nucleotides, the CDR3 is TGTGCCAGCACCGAGCAGGGGCTAACTAACTATGGCTACACCTTC. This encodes CASTEQGLTNYGYTF.

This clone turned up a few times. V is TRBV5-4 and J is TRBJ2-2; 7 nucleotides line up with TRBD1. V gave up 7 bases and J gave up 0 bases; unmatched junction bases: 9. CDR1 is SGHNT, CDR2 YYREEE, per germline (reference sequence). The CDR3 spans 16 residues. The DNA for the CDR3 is TGTGCCAGCGGGACAGCCCTAACCACGAACACCGGGGAGCTGTTTTTT. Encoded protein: CASGTALTTNTGELFF. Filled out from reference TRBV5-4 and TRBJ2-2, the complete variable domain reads ETGVTQSPTHLIKTRGQQVTLRCSSQSGHNTVSWYQQALGQGPQFIFQYYREEENGRGNFPPRFSGLQFPNYSSELNVNALELDDSALYLCASGTALTTNTGELFFGEGSRLTVL.

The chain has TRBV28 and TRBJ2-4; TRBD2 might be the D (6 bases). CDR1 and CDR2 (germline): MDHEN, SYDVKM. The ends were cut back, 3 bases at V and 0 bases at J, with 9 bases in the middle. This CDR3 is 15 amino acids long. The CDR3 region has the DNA TGTGCCAGCAGTTTTTGGGGGGTAGCCAAAAACATTCAGTACTTC. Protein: CASSFWGVAKNIQYF.

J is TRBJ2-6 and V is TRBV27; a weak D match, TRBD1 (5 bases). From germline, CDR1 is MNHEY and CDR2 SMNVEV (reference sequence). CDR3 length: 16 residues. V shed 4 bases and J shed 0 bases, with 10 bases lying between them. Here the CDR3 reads CASSYQGGSGANVLTF. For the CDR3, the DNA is TGTGCCAGCAGTTATCAGGGCGGCTCTGGGGCCAACGTCCTGACTTTC.

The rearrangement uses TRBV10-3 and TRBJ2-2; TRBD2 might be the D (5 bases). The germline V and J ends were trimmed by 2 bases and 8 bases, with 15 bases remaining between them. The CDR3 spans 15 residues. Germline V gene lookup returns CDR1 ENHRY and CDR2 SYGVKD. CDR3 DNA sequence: TGTGCCATCAGTGAGACAGACGAGGAGGTAGGGGAGCTGTTTTTT. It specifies CAISETDEEVGELFF.

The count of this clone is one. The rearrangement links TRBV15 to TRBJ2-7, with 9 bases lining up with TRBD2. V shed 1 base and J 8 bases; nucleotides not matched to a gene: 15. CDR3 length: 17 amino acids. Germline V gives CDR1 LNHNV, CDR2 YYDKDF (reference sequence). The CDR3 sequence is CATSRVNSPGLATQQYF. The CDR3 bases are TGTGCCACCAGCAGAGTCAATTCGCCGGGACTAGCAACCCAGCAGTACTTC.

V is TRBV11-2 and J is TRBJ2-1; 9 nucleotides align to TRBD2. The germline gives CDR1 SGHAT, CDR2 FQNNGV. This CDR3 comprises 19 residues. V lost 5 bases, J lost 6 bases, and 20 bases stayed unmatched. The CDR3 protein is CASSPNHGVGGRAINEQFF. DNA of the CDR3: TGTGCCAGCAGCCCAAACCATGGGGTGGGCGGGAGGGCCATCAATGAGCAGTTCTTC.

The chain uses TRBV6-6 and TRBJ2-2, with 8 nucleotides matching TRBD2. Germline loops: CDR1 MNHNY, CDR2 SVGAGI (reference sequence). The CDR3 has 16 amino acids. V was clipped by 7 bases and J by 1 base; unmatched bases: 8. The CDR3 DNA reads TGTGCCAGCACCTCACGGGCGGGAGGGAACACCGGGGAGCTGTTTTTT. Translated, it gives CASTSRAGGNTGELFF.

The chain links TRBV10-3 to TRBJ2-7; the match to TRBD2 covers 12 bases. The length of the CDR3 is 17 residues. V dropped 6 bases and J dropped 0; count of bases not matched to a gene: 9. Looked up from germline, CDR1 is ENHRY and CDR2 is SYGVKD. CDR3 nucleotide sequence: TGTGCCATCAGAGAAACTAGCGGGGGGAAGATCTCCTACGAGCAGTACTTC. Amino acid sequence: CAIRETSGGKISYEQYF.

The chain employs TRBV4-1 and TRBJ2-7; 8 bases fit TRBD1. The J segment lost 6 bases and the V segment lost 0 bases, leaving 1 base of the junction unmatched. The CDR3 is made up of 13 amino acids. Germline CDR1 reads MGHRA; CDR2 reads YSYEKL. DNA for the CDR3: TGCGCCAGCAGCCAAGAGGACAGGGCCGAGCAGTACTTC. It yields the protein CASSQEDRAEQYF.

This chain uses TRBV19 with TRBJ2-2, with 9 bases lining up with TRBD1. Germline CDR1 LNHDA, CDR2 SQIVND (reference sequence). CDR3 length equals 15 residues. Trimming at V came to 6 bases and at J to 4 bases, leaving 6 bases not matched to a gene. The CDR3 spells CASSPQTGGTGELFF. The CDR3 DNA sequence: TGTGCCAGTAGCCCACAGACAGGGGGCACCGGGGAGCTGTTTTTT.